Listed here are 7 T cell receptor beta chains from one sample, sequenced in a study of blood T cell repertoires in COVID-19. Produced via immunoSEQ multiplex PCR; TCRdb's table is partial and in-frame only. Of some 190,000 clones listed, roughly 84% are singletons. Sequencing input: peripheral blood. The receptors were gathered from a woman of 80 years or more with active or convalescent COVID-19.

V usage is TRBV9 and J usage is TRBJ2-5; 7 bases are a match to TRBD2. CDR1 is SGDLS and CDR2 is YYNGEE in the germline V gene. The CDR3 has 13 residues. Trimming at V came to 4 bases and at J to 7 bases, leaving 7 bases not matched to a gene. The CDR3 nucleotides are TGTGCCAGCAGCCCAGCTGGGGGGGGGACCCAGTACTTC. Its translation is CASSPAGGGTQYF.

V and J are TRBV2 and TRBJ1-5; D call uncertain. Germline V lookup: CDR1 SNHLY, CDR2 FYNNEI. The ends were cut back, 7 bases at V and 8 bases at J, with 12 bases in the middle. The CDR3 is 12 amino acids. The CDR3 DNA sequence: TGTGCCAGCACCGGGGATGCCGAGCCCCAGCATTTT. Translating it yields CASTGDAEPQHF.

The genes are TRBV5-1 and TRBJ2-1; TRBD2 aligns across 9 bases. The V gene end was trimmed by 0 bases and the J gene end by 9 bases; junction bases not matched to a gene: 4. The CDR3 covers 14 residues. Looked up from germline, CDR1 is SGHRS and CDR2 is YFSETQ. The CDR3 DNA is TGCGCCAGCAGCTTGGGGGCTAGCGGGACTGAGCAGTTCTTC. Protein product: CASSLGASGTEQFF. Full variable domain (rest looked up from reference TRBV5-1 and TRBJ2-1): KAGVTQTPRYLIKTRGQQVTLSCSPISGHRSVSWYQQTPGQGLQFLFEYFSETQRNKGNFPGRFSGRQFSNSRSEMNVSTLELGDSALYLCASSLGASGTEQFFGPGTRLTVL.

The CDR3 sequence is CASSKLAGYTGELFF. The CDR3, as DNA: TGTGCCAGCAGCAAACTAGCGGGATATACCGGGGAGCTGTTTTTT. The chain recombines TRBV21-1 with TRBJ2-2; the DNA was not used to check the table's D call, TRBD2. TRBV21-1 is marked as a pseudogene. The length of the CDR3 is 15 residues.

DNA of the CDR3: TGCGCCAGCAGCTTGCCGCAGGATACGTTCAACAATGAGCAGTTCTTC. This sequence encodes CASSLPQDTFNNEQFF. The chain recombines TRBV5-1 with TRBJ2-1, with D hard to call. Trimming took 1 base from V and 5 from J, leaving 16 bases between them. The CDR3 totals 16 residues. From germline, CDR1 is SGHRS and CDR2 YFSETQ.

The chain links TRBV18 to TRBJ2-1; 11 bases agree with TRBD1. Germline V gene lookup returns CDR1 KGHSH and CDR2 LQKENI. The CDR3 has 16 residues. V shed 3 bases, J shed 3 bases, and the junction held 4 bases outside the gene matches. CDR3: CASSPPGQGDYNEQFF. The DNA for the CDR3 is TGTGCCAGCTCACCGCCGGGACAGGGGGACTACAATGAGCAGTTCTTC.

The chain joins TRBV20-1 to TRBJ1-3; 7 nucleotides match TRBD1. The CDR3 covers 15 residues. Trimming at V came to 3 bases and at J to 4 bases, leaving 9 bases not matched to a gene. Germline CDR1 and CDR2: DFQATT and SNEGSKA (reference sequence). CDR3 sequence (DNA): TGCAGTGCTAGTGAGGGGGCCAGTTTCGGAAACACCATATATTTT. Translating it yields CSASEGASFGNTIYF.